This T cell receptor (beta chain) emerged from a study of type 1 and type 2 diabetes patients. On the study more broadly: Participants included type 1 and type 2 diabetes patients plus nondiabetic controls.

Germline assignment: CDR1 MNHNS and CDR2 SASEGT. The CDR3 covers 14 residues. V shed 4 bases and J shed 0 bases, with 9 bases lying between them. A note on this clonotype: What it recognizes is unknown.

Findings and caveats of the study: Groups were not age- or gender-matched, which may bias interpretation. Type 2 diabetes patients had few highly-expanded CD4+ clones, median one.

PCR was run on genomic DNA. Amplification of the beta chain CDR3 used 30 forward and 13 reverse multiplex primers. Using its own MiXCR run on the multiplex PCR reads, TCRdb lists one record per CDR3 protein. In the table there are 250,000 or so distinct CDR3 sequences, approximately 50% of which are singletons. Sequencing was done on a sample of peripheral blood mononuclear cells (PBMCs). The rearrangement uses TRBV6-1 and TRBJ1-2; D not resolved. The TCR originated in a man between 18 and 29 years old with type 2 diabetes. CDR3 sequence reads: CASSGGAANYGYTF. The CDR3 DNA reads as TGTGCCAGCAGTGGGGGAGCAGCTAACTATGGCTACACCTTC.